This entry concerns a single TCR beta chain. The target antigen is unknown. V shed 0 bases, J shed 2 bases, and the junction held 2 bases outside the gene matches. Germline CDR1 and CDR2: SGHTA and FQGNSA. The CDR3 is 16 amino acids. Sequencing was performed with immunoSEQ multiplex PCR; in TCRdb, only in-frame clones are kept and a portion is missing. The sample holds just under 30,000 clones, 70% to 90% seen once. The data stem from a study of tumor-infiltrating lymphocytes in localized non-small cell lung cancer. The study, taken as a whole, reports: Not all patients were TCR sequenced, owing to tissue quantity. Different pieces of the same tissue were used for each assay.

The J gene is TRBJ1-3, the V gene TRBV7-2, with TRBD1 matching 9 bases. Sequences were obtained from lung tumor tissue. The sequence came from a human donor with non-small cell lung cancer. Written as DNA, the CDR3 is TGTGCCAGCAGCTTAGCCGGGACAGGGACTGGAAACACCATATATTTT. Residues: CASSLAGTGTGNTIYF.